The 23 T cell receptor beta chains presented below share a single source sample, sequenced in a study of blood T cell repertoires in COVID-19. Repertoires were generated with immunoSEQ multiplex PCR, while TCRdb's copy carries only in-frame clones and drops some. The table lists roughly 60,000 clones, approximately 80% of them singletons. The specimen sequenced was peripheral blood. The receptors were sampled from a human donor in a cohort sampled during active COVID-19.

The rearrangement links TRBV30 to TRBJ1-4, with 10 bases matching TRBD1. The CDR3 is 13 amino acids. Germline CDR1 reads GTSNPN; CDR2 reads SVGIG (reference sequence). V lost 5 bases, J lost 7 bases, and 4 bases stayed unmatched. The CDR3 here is CAWRTGGIEKLFF. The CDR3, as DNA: TGTGCCTGGCGGACAGGGGGAATTGAAAAACTGTTTTTT.

The DNA for the CDR3 is TGTGCCAGCAGCCGGCTAGCGGGAGAGGTGTCCTACAATGAGCAGTTCTTC. This gives the protein CASSRLAGEVSYNEQFF. The chain uses TRBV3-1 (or the pseudogene TRBV3-2) and TRBJ2-1, with 10 bases identical to TRBD2. Looked up from germline, CDR1 is LGHDT and CDR2 is YNNKEL (reference sequence). The junction had 7 bases not matched to a gene; V was cut back by 4 bases and J by 1 base. The CDR3 is 17 amino acids.

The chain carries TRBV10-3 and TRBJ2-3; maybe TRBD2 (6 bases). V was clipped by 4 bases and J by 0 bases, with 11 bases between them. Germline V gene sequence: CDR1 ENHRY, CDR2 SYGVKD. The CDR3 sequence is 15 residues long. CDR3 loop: CAISVAAVSTDTQYF. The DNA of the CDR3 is TGTGCCATCAGTGTAGCGGCCGTTAGCACAGATACGCAGTATTTT.

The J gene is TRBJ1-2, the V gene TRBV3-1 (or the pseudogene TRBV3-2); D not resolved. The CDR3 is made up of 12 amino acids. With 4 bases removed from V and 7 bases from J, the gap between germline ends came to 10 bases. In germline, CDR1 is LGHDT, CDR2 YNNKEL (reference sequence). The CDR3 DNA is TGTGCCAGCAGCCTCCGGGCGGGTGGCTACACCTTC. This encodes CASSLRAGGYTF.

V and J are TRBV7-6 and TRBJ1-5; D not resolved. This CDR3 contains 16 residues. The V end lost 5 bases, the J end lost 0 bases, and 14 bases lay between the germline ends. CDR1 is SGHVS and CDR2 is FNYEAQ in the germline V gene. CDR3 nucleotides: TGTGCCAGCAGCCTAGGGAGCACCTCTAGCAATCAGCCCCAGCATTTT. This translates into CASSLGSTSSNQPQHF.

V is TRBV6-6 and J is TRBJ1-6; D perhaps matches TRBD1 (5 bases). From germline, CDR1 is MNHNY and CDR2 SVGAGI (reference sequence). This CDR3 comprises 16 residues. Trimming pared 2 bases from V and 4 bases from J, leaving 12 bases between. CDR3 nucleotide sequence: TGTGCCAGCAGTTACCTCTCAGGGTCATATAATTCACCCCTCCACTTT. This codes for CASSYLSGSYNSPLHF.

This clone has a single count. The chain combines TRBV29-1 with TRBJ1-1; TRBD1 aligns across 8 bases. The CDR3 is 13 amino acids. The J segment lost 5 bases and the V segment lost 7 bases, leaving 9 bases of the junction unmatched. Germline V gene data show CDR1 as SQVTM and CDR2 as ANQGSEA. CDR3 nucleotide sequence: TGCAGCGGGAGGACAGGGTCGGTAACTGAAGCTTTCTTT. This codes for CSGRTGSVTEAFF.

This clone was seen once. Written as DNA, the CDR3 is TGCAGCGTTGGACAGGGCACTGAAGCTTTCTTT. Residues: CSVGQGTEAFF. This chain uses TRBV29-1 with TRBJ1-1; 7 nucleotides line up with TRBD1. With 4 bases clipped from V and 4 bases from J, the junction kept 0 bases outside the gene matches. This CDR3 has 11 residues. Germline CDR1 is SQVTM and CDR2 is ANQGSEA. The full variable domain, with the rest looked up from reference TRBV29-1 and TRBJ1-1, is SAVISQKPSRDICQRGTSLTIQCQVDSQVTMMFWYRQQPGQSLTLIATANQGSEATYESGFVIDKFPISRPNLTFSTLTVSNMSPEDSSIYLCSVGQGTEAFFGQGTRLTVV.

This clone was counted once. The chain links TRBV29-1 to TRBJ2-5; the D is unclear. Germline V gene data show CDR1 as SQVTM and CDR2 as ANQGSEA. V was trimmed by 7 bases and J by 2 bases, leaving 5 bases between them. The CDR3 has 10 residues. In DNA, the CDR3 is TGCAGCGGCCTACAAGAGACCCAGTACTTC. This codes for CSGLQETQYF.

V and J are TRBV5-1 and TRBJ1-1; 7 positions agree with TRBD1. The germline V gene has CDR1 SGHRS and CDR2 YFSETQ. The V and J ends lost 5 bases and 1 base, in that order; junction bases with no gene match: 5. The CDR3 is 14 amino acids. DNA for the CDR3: TGCGCCAGCAGTCCCGGGACAGAGAACACTGAAGCTTTCTTT. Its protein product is CASSPGTENTEAFF.

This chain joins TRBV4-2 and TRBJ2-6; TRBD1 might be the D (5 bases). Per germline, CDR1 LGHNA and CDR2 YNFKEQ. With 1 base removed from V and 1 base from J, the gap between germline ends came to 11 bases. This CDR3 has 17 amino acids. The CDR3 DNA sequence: TGTGCCAGCAGCCAAGCCAGGGTGAGTTCTGGGGCCAACGTCCTGACTTTC. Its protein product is CASSQARVSSGANVLTF.

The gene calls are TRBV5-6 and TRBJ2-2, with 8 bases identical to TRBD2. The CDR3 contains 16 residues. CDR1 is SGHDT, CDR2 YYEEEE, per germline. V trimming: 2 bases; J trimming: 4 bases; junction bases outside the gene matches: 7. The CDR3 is CASSFWSGGITGELFF. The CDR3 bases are TGTGCCAGCAGCTTCTGGTCGGGGGGGATCACCGGGGAGCTGTTTTTT.

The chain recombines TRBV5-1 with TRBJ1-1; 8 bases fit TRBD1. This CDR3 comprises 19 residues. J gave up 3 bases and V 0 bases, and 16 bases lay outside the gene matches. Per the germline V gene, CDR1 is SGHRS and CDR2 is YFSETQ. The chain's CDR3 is CASSLASVGQGAVDTEAFF. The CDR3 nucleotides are TGCGCCAGCAGCTTGGCGTCCGTAGGCCAGGGGGCGGTGGACACTGAAGCTTTCTTT.

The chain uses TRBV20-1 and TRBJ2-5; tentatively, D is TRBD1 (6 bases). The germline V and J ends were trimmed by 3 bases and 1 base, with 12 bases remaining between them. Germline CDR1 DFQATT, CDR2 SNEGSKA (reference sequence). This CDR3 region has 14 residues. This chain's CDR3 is CSASIQGIQETQYF. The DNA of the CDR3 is TGCAGTGCTAGTATCCAGGGGATCCAAGAGACCCAGTACTTC.

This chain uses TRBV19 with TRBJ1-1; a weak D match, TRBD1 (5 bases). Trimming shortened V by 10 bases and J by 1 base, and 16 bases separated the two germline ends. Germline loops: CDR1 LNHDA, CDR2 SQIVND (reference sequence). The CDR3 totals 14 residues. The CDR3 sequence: CATTEWGENTEAFF. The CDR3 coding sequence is TGTGCCACCACGGAGTGGGGGGAGAACACTGAAGCTTTCTTT.

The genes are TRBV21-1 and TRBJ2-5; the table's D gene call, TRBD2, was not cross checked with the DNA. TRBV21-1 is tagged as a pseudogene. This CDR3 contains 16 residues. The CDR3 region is CASTMARGGEGETQYF. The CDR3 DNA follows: TGTGCCAGCACCATGGCTCGGGGAGGCGAGGGGGAGACCCAGTACTTC.

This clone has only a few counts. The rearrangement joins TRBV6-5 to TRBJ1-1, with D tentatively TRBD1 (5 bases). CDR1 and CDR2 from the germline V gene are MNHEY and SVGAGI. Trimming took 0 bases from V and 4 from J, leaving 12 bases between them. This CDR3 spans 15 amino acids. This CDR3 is CASSYSSDGGTEAFF. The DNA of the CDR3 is TGTGCCAGCAGTTACTCGAGTGACGGGGGCACTGAAGCTTTCTTT.

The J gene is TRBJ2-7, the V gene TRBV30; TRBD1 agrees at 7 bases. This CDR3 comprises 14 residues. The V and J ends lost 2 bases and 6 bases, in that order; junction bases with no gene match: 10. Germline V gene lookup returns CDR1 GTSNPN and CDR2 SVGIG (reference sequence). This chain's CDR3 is CAWSPRGTGREQYF. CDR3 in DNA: TGTGCCTGGAGTCCCAGGGGGACCGGCCGCGAGCAGTACTTC.

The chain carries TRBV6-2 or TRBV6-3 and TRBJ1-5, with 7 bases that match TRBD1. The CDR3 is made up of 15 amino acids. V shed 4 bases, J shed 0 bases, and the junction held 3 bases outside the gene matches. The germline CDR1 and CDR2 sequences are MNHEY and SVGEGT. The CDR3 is CASSSGTASNQPQHF. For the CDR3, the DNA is TGTGCCAGCAGTTCCGGGACAGCTAGCAATCAGCCCCAGCATTTT.

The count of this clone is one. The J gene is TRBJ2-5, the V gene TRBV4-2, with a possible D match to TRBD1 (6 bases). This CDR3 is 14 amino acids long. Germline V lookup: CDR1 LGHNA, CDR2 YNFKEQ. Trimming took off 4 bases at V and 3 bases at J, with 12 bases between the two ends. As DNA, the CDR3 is TGTGCCAGCAGCCTGGGGACACTCGAAGAGACCCAGTACTTC. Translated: CASSLGTLEETQYF.

The DNA of the CDR3 is TGTGCCAGCAGTGAAAGGGCGACAGGGACGTTTGGGGGCTACACCTTC. Its protein product is CASSERATGTFGGYTF. The chain joins TRBV2 to TRBJ1-2, with 7 bases that match TRBD1. This CDR3 comprises 16 residues. The germline V gene has CDR1 SNHLY and CDR2 FYNNEI. The junction had 14 bases not matched to a gene; V was cut back by 2 bases and J by 8 bases.

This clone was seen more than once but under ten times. CDR3 sequence reads: CASSPSAEGTLKQYF. CDR3 nucleotides: TGTGCCAGCAGCCCCTCGGCTGAAGGGACTCTCAAGCAGTACTTC. The chain recombines TRBV6-5 with TRBJ2-7; TRBD2 is a possible D gene (6 bases). From germline, CDR1 is MNHEY and CDR2 SVGAGI. V was shortened by 6 bases and J by 8 bases, with 23 bases between the two germline ends. The CDR3 spans 15 residues.

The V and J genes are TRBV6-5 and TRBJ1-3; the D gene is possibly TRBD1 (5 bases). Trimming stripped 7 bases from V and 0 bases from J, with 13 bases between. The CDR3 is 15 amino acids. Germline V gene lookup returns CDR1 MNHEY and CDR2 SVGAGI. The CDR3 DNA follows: TGTGCCAGCAAGAGGGGCGGGAGCTCTGGAAACACCATATATTTT. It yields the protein CASKRGGSSGNTIYF.